Here is one T cell receptor (beta chain) with its context. It has no known antigen specificity. No base-level quality is on record; no much larger clone is a single base apart. The data were taken from a study of OX40 agonist ivuxolimab in advanced cancers. For context, the study as a whole: Ivuxolimab was a fully human IgG2 agonistic monoclonal antibody targeting the costimulatory receptor OX40 (CD134). The paper reports the monotherapy dose-escalation portion (N of about 47 patients) of the phase I ivuxolimab trial. In the dose-escalation cohort, roughly 80% of patients were male, and the mean age was around 60 years, with a range of about 23 to 90. The purpose of peripheral TCRbeta sequencing was to test whether ivuxolimab changed TCR sequence diversity and led to clonal T-cell expansion. Of the roughly 50 dose-escalation patients, hepatocellular carcinoma was present in some 19, melanoma in approximately 15, renal cell carcinoma in 9 and head and neck cancer in 9. Patients were allowed to have had prior anti-PD-1, anti-PD-L1 or anti-CTLA-4 therapy, and approximately 43% of the dose-escalation patients had previously received checkpoint inhibitors. Intravenous ivuxolimab was administered to patients every 2 weeks at six dose levels: 0.01, 0.1, 0.3, 1.5, 3 and 10 mg/kg. Partial responses occurred in three dose-escalation patients, of whom one had hepatocellular carcinoma and two had cutaneous melanoma. Broad study findings and their caveats: The antigen specificity of the peripheral T cells that underwent clonal expansion was not determined. Partial responders in the 0.1-3.0 mg/kg groups had among the lowest normalized peripheral clonal expansion, especially among CD8+ T cells. After ivuxolimab, CD8+ T cells had more expanded clones than CD4+ T cells on average. Low levels of normalized T-cell clonal expansion were also shown by some nonresponding patients. At doses of 0.1 to 3.0 mg/kg, clonal expansion of both CD4+ and CD8+ T cells in blood was seen between baseline and week 6.

Patients with a history of autoimmune disease or receiving systemic immunosuppression were excluded from the trial. In every dose cohort, peripheral blood was drawn for TCR sequencing at baseline, cycle 4 day 1, and cycle 7 day 1. Samples were obtained from an open-label, multicenter, first-in-human phase I dose-escalation trial of ivuxolimab. Adults with locally advanced or metastatic melanoma, renal cell carcinoma, hepatocellular carcinoma or head and neck squamous cell carcinoma were enrolled in the trial. Before TCR sequencing, CD4+ and CD8+ T cells were separately sorted from peripheral blood. Genomic DNA was extracted from sorted cells for sequencing of the TCRbeta CDR3 region. TCRbeta CDR3 regions were sequenced using the immunoSEQ Assay. The immuneACCESS repertoire file appears here via TCRdb, limited to in-frame rearrangements. These files lack a portion of the clones; in checked studies, under half of the deficit traces to unresolved V genes, and the cause of the others is not known. The sample records about 66,000 clones, 86% of which are singletons. The ten largest clonotypes hold roughly 8.2% of the sample.

The germline V gene encodes CDR1 MNHEY and CDR2 SVGAGI. The CDR3 runs 15 residues from the cysteine to the phenylalanine. Of all the DNA, just the CDR3 is kept, 45 bases in frame from base 1. The junction carries 12 bases between V and J, which are trimmed by 0 bases and 4 bases respectively. The receptor comes from an adult with an advanced solid tumor such as melanoma, head and neck, liver or kidney cancer. The chain employs TRBV6-5 and TRBJ1-1; no confident D gene assignment can be made. This specimen was CD4+ or CD8+ T cells sorted from blood, taken in a trial of the OX40 agonist ivuxolimab. The CDR3 region reads CASSYSSGMSTEAFF. In nucleotide form, the sequence is TGTGCCAGCAGTTACTCGAGCGGTATGAGCACTGAAGCTTTCTTT.